These 23 T cell receptor beta chains came from one sample sequenced in a study of cytomegalovirus exposure and HLA in healthy donors. PCR was performed using 60 Vbeta and 13 Jbeta primers. Generated by immunoSEQ multiplex PCR, the TCRdb table keeps only in-frame clones and is missing some. Of 150,000 or so clones in the sample, roughly 79% were seen once. Sequences were obtained from PBMCs. The source is a woman in her 50s in good health and CMV-seropositive.

In nucleotides, the CDR3 is TGTGCCAGTACAGGGTCAGCTGGAAACACCATATATTTT. It translates to CASTGSAGNTIYF. The genes are TRBV19 and TRBJ1-3; perhaps TRBD1 as D (5 bases). The CDR3 spans 13 residues. Per the germline V gene, CDR1 is LNHDA and CDR2 is SQIVND (reference sequence). Trimming removed 7 bases from V and 2 bases from J, with 9 bases in between.

To note about this clone: The sample holds other DNA sequences that translate to the same CDR3. The chain links TRBV5-1 to TRBJ2-7, with 9 bases aligning to TRBD1. The length of the CDR3 is 14 residues. The germline V gene encodes CDR1 SGHRS and CDR2 YFSETQ. V shed 4 bases and J 3 bases; nucleotides not matched to a gene: 5. The CDR3 DNA sequence: TGCGCCAGCAGCCCAGGACAGGGGATCTACGAGCAGTACTTC. This sequence encodes CASSPGQGIYEQYF.

The chain carries TRBV9 and TRBJ2-5, with 12 bases matching TRBD2. The ends lost 4 bases at V and 5 bases at J; junction bases unmatched: 9. There are 16 residues in the CDR3. Germline V gene data show CDR1 as SGDLS and CDR2 as YYNGEE. CDR3 DNA: TGTGCCAGCAGCCCGTCCCTAGCGGGGGGGGAGGAGACCCAGTACTTC. Protein product: CASSPSLAGGEETQYF.

V and J are TRBV29-1 and TRBJ2-2, with 9 bases identical to TRBD1. Germline lookup yields CDR1 SQVTM and CDR2 ANQGSEA. V lost 7 bases, J lost 7 bases, and 10 bases stayed unmatched. CDR3 size: 14 residues. The CDR3 coding sequence is TGCAGCGCACAGGGGGCTCCAGGGGGCGGGGAGCTGTTTTTT. The encoded protein is CSAQGAPGGGELFF.

This rearrangement joins TRBV5-1 to TRBJ1-2; D is ambiguous. This CDR3 is built from 15 residues. The V gene lost 0 bases and the J gene lost 0 bases, with 9 bases spanning the gap. Germline V CDR1 and CDR2: SGHRS, YFSETQ. CDR3 in DNA: TGCGCCAGCAGCTTGGGCGGGCAAGCTAACTATGGCTACACCTTC. This encodes CASSLGGQANYGYTF.

This chain connects TRBV28 to TRBJ2-7; 16 nucleotides agree with TRBD2. In germline, CDR1 is MDHEN, CDR2 SYDVKM. The CDR3 is 18 residues long. Unmatched junction bases numbered 14, after V lost 5 bases and J lost 7 bases. The CDR3 reads CASSVDPGLAGGLGEQYF. The CDR3 nucleotides are TGTGCCAGCAGTGTCGATCCGGGACTAGCGGGGGGGCTAGGAGAGCAGTACTTC.

The V and J genes are TRBV7-9 and TRBJ1-1; possibly TRBD1 for D (6 bases). Trimming removed 5 bases at V and 3 bases at J, with 22 bases between. This CDR3 spans 17 amino acids. Germline CDR1 is SEHNR and CDR2 is FQNEAQ (reference sequence). DNA for the CDR3: TGTGCCAGCAGCCAGGGCGGGGGGCCCTACGGTGACACTGAAGCTTTCTTT. Translation gives CASSQGGGPYGDTEAFF.

This chain joins TRBV15 and TRBJ2-1; 8 nucleotides agree with TRBD2. This CDR3 spans 15 amino acids. Germline-derived CDR1 and CDR2 are LNHNV and YYDKDF (reference sequence). The V segment lost 6 bases and the J segment 0 bases; nucleotides outside the gene matches: 4. CDR3 region: CATRIAGISYNEQFF. CDR3 sequence (DNA): TGTGCCACCAGAATAGCGGGGATCTCCTACAATGAGCAGTTCTTC. Using reference TRBV15 and TRBJ2-1 for the parts outside the CDR3, the full variable domain is DAMVIQNPRYQVTQFGKPVTLSCSQTLNHNVMYWYQQKSSQAPKLLFHYYDKDFNNEADTPDNFQSRRPNTSFCFLDIRSPGLGDTAMYLCATRIAGISYNEQFFGPGTRLTVL.

The DNA of the CDR3 is TGTGCCAGCGGACCGCCGGCGGGCTCTGGAAACACCATATATTTT. Translated: CASGPPAGSGNTIYF. V is TRBV28 and J is TRBJ1-3; D not resolved. Trimming left V 8 bases short and J 0 bases short, with 14 bases between. CDR3 length: 15 amino acids. CDR1 is MDHEN, CDR2 SYDVKM, per germline.

This chain links TRBV5-1 with TRBJ1-1; D call uncertain. The ends were cut back, 0 bases at V and 1 base at J, with 7 bases in the middle. The CDR3 contains 14 residues. Germline lookup yields CDR1 SGHRS and CDR2 YFSETQ. CDR3 DNA: TGCGCCAGCAGCTTGGACAGATCGAACACTGAAGCTTTCTTT. Translation: CASSLDRSNTEAFF.

This clone was counted only a few times. The chain links TRBV5-1 to TRBJ2-1, with 9 bases that match TRBD2. Unmatched junction bases numbered 5, after V lost 0 bases and J lost 4 bases. This CDR3 contains 16 residues. Per the germline V gene, CDR1 is SGHRS and CDR2 is YFSETQ. This CDR3 reads CASSLGGGAGYNEQFF. The CDR3 DNA reads TGCGCCAGCAGCTTGGGCGGGGGGGCTGGGTACAATGAGCAGTTCTTC. The whole variable domain, remainder taken from reference TRBV5-1 and TRBJ2-1, is KAGVTQTPRYLIKTRGQQVTLSCSPISGHRSVSWYQQTPGQGLQFLFEYFSETQRNKGNFPGRFSGRQFSNSRSEMNVSTLELGDSALYLCASSLGGGAGYNEQFFGPGTRLTVL.

This chain links TRBV6-5 with TRBJ2-7; possibly TRBD2 for D (5 bases). V lost 2 bases and J 1 base, leaving 12 bases between the germline ends. CDR1 is MNHEY and CDR2 is SVGAGI in the germline V gene. The CDR3 length is 15 residues. The CDR3 region has the DNA TGTGCCAGCAGTTACGGCCTCCGGGGATCCTACGAGCAGTACTTC. Translation gives CASSYGLRGSYEQYF.

V gene TRBV30 combines with J gene TRBJ1-1; a possible D gene is TRBD1 (5 bases). Trimming took off 1 base at V and 2 bases at J, with 11 bases between the two ends. Germline lookup yields CDR1 GTSNPN and CDR2 SVGIG (reference sequence). CDR3 length: 14 amino acids. CDR3 sequence (DNA): TGTGCCTGGAGTGCTACAGGAGTTAACACTGAAGCTTTCTTT. Encoded protein: CAWSATGVNTEAFF.

The V gene is TRBV14, the J gene TRBJ2-7, with TRBD1 matching over 7 bases. V trimming: 2 bases; J trimming: 3 bases; junction bases outside the gene matches: 4. Germline CDR1 and CDR2: SGHDN and FVKESK. This CDR3 has 14 amino acids. The CDR3 protein is CASSQFTGDYEQYF. The CDR3 nucleotides read TGTGCCAGCAGCCAATTCACAGGGGACTACGAGCAGTACTTC.

The genes are TRBV4-1 and TRBJ1-5; 8 nucleotides align to TRBD1. V lost 1 base and J lost 8; bases outside the gene matches: 7. This CDR3 has 15 amino acids. In germline, CDR1 is MGHRA, CDR2 YSYEKL. The CDR3 sequence is CASSQVGQGPKPQHF. The DNA for the CDR3 is TGCGCCAGCAGCCAAGTTGGACAGGGACCAAAGCCCCAGCATTTT.

The V and J genes are TRBV25-1 and TRBJ2-3; 8 bases map to TRBD1. J was trimmed by 2 bases and V by 10 bases; bases with no gene match: 11. Per germline, CDR1 MGHDK and CDR2 SYGVNS. The CDR3 consists of 15 residues. CDR3 loop: CATAPGTGDTDTQYF. CDR3 sequence (DNA): TGTGCCACCGCCCCCGGGACAGGAGACACAGATACGCAGTATTTT.

The chain joins TRBV7-9 to TRBJ1-5; 7 bases match TRBD1. Germline loops: CDR1 SEHNR, CDR2 FQNEAQ (reference sequence). The V and J ends lost 3 bases and 3 bases, in that order; junction bases with no gene match: 2. The CDR3 is 14 amino acids. The DNA of the CDR3 is TGTGCCAGCAGCTTGGGGACAGACAATCAGCCCCAGCATTTT. Translating it yields CASSLGTDNQPQHF.

The V gene is TRBV5-6, the J gene TRBJ2-3, with TRBD1 identical over 8 bases. The germline gives CDR1 SGHDT, CDR2 YYEEEE. The CDR3 runs to 15 residues. The V segment lost 4 bases and the J segment 3 bases; nucleotides outside the gene matches: 7. CDR3 sequence reads: CASSLTGGSTDTQYF. Written as DNA, the CDR3 is TGTGCCAGCAGCCTTACAGGGGGGAGTACAGATACGCAGTATTTT.

The chain links TRBV4-1 to TRBJ1-2, with D possibly TRBD1 on 5 matching bases. The CDR3 runs to 16 residues. Germline V gene lookup returns CDR1 MGHRA and CDR2 YSYEKL. V dropped 0 bases and J dropped 3 bases, with 14 bases sitting between them. The CDR3 spells CASSQESTEYHYGYTF. CDR3 coding DNA: TGCGCCAGCAGCCAAGAGTCGACAGAATATCACTATGGCTACACCTTC.

V usage is TRBV30 and J usage is TRBJ2-6; TRBD1 matches 9 bases. This CDR3 has 18 amino acids. Germline CDR1 GTSNPN, CDR2 SVGIG (reference sequence). V lost 2 bases, J lost 0 bases, and 8 bases stayed unmatched. CDR3: CAWSRDRAKPSGANVLTF. The CDR3 region has the DNA TGTGCCTGGAGTAGGGACAGGGCTAAACCCTCTGGGGCCAACGTCCTGACTTTC.

The V call is TRBV2, the J call TRBJ1-1, with 9 bases identical to TRBD1. The CDR3 is made up of 14 amino acids. The ends lost 7 bases at V and 5 bases at J; junction bases unmatched: 8. CDR1 is SNHLY, CDR2 FYNNEI, per germline. This CDR3 is CASNPGTGITEAFF. CDR3 sequence (DNA): TGTGCCAGCAACCCCGGGACAGGGATAACTGAAGCTTTCTTT.

The chain recombines TRBV4-1 with TRBJ2-7, with 14 bases matching TRBD2. The CDR3 loop spans 17 amino acids. J gave up 2 bases and V 1 base, and 4 bases lay outside the gene matches. CDR1 MGHRA and CDR2 YSYEKL come from the germline V gene. The CDR3 DNA follows: TGCGCCAGCAGCCAAGGGACTAGCGGGAGGCCGACCTACGAGCAGTACTTC. Protein sequence: CASSQGTSGRPTYEQYF.

The V call is TRBV2, the J call TRBJ2-7; TRBD1 might be the D (6 bases). Germline values: CDR1 SNHLY, CDR2 FYNNEI. The CDR3 contains 13 residues. Deletions cut 6 bases from V and 3 bases from J, with 12 bases between. This CDR3 reads CASSRTEIYEQYF. Written as DNA, the CDR3 is TGTGCCAGCAGCAGGACAGAGATCTACGAGCAGTACTTC. Based on the CDR3 plus reference TRBV2 and TRBJ2-7, the full variable domain is EPEVTQTPSHQVTQMGQEVILRCVPISNHLYFYWYRQILGQKVEFLVSFYNNEISEKSEIFDDQFSVERPDGSNFTLKIRSTKLEDSAMYFCASSRTEIYEQYFGPGTRLTVT.